These 17 T cell receptor beta chains came from one sample sequenced in a study of blood T cell repertoires in COVID-19. Some clones are missing from TCRdb's copy, which holds only in-frame ones; the method was immunoSEQ multiplex PCR. This sample has 300,000 to 450,000 clones, with roughly 85% found just once. The source material was peripheral blood. Source of these receptors: a woman younger than 30 with acute or convalescent COVID-19.

This chain uses TRBV18 with TRBJ1-1, with TRBD1 matching over 8 bases. There are 13 residues in the CDR3. V dropped 6 bases and J dropped 4; count of bases not matched to a gene: 4. The germline V gene has CDR1 KGHSH and CDR2 LQKENI. CDR3: CASSNTGGTEAFF. The CDR3 nucleotides read TGTGCCAGCTCTAATACAGGGGGCACTGAAGCTTTCTTT. Complete variable domain (other parts from reference TRBV18 and TRBJ1-1): NAGVMQNPRHLVRRRGQEARLRCSPMKGHSHVYWYRQLPEEGLKFMVYLQKENIIDESGMPKERFSAEFPKEGPSILRIQQVVRGDSAAYFCASSNTGGTEAFFGQGTRLTVV.

In DNA, the CDR3 is TGTGCCAGCAATGCAGGGGCGTCTTATGGCTACACCTTC. This codes for CASNAGASYGYTF. The chain is built from TRBV6-5 and TRBJ1-2; D perhaps matches TRBD1 (6 bases). The CDR3 length is 13 residues. Germline-derived CDR1 and CDR2 are MNHEY and SVGAGI. V lost 7 bases and J lost 5, with 14 bases in between.

V usage is TRBV6-6 and J usage is TRBJ1-1; 7 bases line up with TRBD1. This CDR3 region has 14 residues. The V segment lost 2 bases and the J segment 0 bases; nucleotides outside the gene matches: 0. Germline assignment: CDR1 MNHNY and CDR2 SVGAGI (reference sequence). DNA for the CDR3: TGTGCCAGCAGTTACGACAGGGTGAACACTGAAGCTTTCTTT. It translates to CASSYDRVNTEAFF.

The CDR3, as DNA: TGTGCCAGCAGTCTCGTGGTAGGAGTTGGCACCGGGGAGCTGTTTTTT. It specifies CASSLVVGVGTGELFF. The V call is TRBV5-5, the J call TRBJ2-2; D is ambiguous. The germline CDR1 and CDR2 sequences are SGHKS and YYEKEE (reference sequence). Trimming shortened V by 5 bases and J by 4 bases, and 18 bases separated the two germline ends. The CDR3 is made up of 16 amino acids.

The chain is built from TRBV4-1 and TRBJ1-1; 7 bases map to TRBD1. Germline-derived CDR1 and CDR2 are MGHRA and YSYEKL. The CDR3 spans 16 residues. After removal of 6 bases from V and 1 base from J, the junction contained 11 bases not matched to a gene. The CDR3 is CASSLTGTEGNTEAFF. CDR3 nucleotide sequence: TGCGCCAGCAGTCTTACCGGGACAGAAGGGAACACTGAAGCTTTCTTT.

V usage is TRBV23-1 and J usage is TRBJ1-1; possibly TRBD1 for D (5 bases). TRBV23-1 belongs to the ORF category, with a function that is uncertain. V lost 6 bases, J lost 1 base, and 12 bases lay in between. The CDR3 is made up of 14 amino acids. CDR3 nucleotides: TGCGCCAGCAGACGATCGACAGAGAACACTGAAGCTTTCTTT. Residues: CASRRSTENTEAFF.

The V and J genes are TRBV3-1 (or the pseudogene TRBV3-2) and TRBJ2-5; 15 bases match TRBD2. Trimming cost V 9 bases and J 1 base; bases outside gene matches: 6. Looked up from germline, CDR1 is LGHDT and CDR2 is YNNKEL (reference sequence). The CDR3 length is 16 residues. CDR3 amino acids: CASTGLAGGGQETQYF. CDR3 DNA sequence: TGTGCCAGTACGGGACTAGCGGGGGGTGGCCAAGAGACCCAGTACTTC.

This chain uses TRBV7-2 with TRBJ1-5, with D hard to call. With 7 bases removed from V and 1 base from J, the gap between germline ends came to 14 bases. The germline V gene has CDR1 SGHTA and CDR2 FQGNSA. This CDR3 has 15 amino acids. DNA for the CDR3: TGTGCCAGCACCTATGGGGAGCTAAGCAATCAGCCCCAGCATTTT. Its protein product is CASTYGELSNQPQHF.

J is TRBJ2-4 and V is TRBV12-3 or TRBV12-4; D not resolved. With 5 bases removed from V and 9 bases from J, the gap between germline ends came to 14 bases. This CDR3 is built from 13 residues. The CDR3 DNA is TGTGCCAGCAGTACCAGACACGGTGTCATTCAGTACTTC. Translated: CASSTRHGVIQYF.

CDR3 loop: CASSLGSRAFF. DNA for the CDR3: TGTGCCAGCAGTTTGGGTAGCAGAGCTTTCTTT. The chain employs TRBV27 and TRBJ1-1; unclear D gene. The ends were cut back, 3 bases at V and 10 bases at J, with 9 bases in the middle. Germline assignment: CDR1 MNHEY and CDR2 SMNVEV (reference sequence). This CDR3 is 11 amino acids long.

This chain uses TRBV5-6 with TRBJ2-7; 8 positions agree with TRBD1. Germline values: CDR1 SGHDT, CDR2 YYEEEE. J lost 3 bases, V lost 1 base, and 6 bases had no gene match. The CDR3 covers 15 residues. The CDR3 sequence is CASSLLTGGFYEQYF. Here the CDR3 DNA reads TGTGCCAGCAGCTTGCTTACAGGGGGTTTCTACGAGCAGTACTTC.

This rearrangement joins TRBV6-6 to TRBJ1-1, with unresolved D. Trimming cost V 3 bases and J 5 bases, with 10 bases left between them. The CDR3 consists of 13 residues. Germline lookup yields CDR1 MNHNY and CDR2 SVGAGI (reference sequence). This chain's CDR3 is CASSYRELTEAFF. The CDR3 DNA reads as TGTGCCAGCAGTTATCGGGAATTGACTGAAGCTTTCTTT.

J is TRBJ2-2 and V is TRBV4-1; 11 bases map to TRBD1. The CDR3 totals 17 residues. Germline assignment: CDR1 MGHRA and CDR2 YSYEKL. The V gene end was trimmed by 1 base and the J gene end by 7 bases; junction bases not matched to a gene: 8. CDR3 nucleotides: TGCGCCAGCAGCCAAGTACCGGGACAGGGGGTTTTCGGGGAGCTGTTTTTT. Its protein product is CASSQVPGQGVFGELFF.

This chain joins TRBV7-6 and TRBJ1-5, with D hard to call. Looked up from germline, CDR1 is SGHVS and CDR2 is FNYEAQ. Trimming cost V 7 bases and J 4 bases, with 29 bases left between them. The CDR3 has 19 amino acids. The CDR3 loop is CASKDPRLFSPRGNQPQHF. The CDR3 DNA reads as TGTGCCAGCAAGGACCCTCGACTCTTTTCCCCCCGAGGGAATCAGCCCCAGCATTTT.

This sequence joins TRBV9 and TRBJ1-1; 7 positions agree with TRBD1. This CDR3 contains 14 residues. CDR1 is SGDLS and CDR2 is YYNGEE in the germline V gene. With V trimmed by 4 bases and J by 2 bases, 5 bases remained unmatched. The CDR3 spells CASSPGGLNTEAFF. The CDR3 nucleotides read TGTGCCAGCAGCCCAGGGGGATTAAACACTGAAGCTTTCTTT.

This clone came up a few times. The chain joins TRBV3-1 (or the pseudogene TRBV3-2) to TRBJ1-1; 9 bases fit TRBD1. From germline, CDR1 is LGHDT and CDR2 YNNKEL (reference sequence). V shed 1 base and J 6 bases; nucleotides not matched to a gene: 6. The CDR3 loop spans 15 amino acids. The CDR3 is CASSQAWTGDAEAFF. DNA for the CDR3: TGTGCCAGCAGCCAAGCCTGGACAGGGGACGCTGAAGCTTTCTTT.

The V and J genes are TRBV15 and TRBJ1-5; D is unresolved. V gave up 5 bases and J gave up 5 bases, with 13 bases separating them. Germline loops: CDR1 LNHNV, CDR2 YYDKDF (reference sequence). The CDR3 has 14 residues. DNA of the CDR3: TGTGCCACCAGCCCGACGGGGTGGGATCAGCCCCAGCATTTT. This codes for CATSPTGWDQPQHF.